The TCR beta chain under discussion was sequenced for a study of OX40 agonist ivuxolimab in advanced cancers. There are 14 residues in the CDR3. Germline assignment: CDR1 SGHRS and CDR2 YFSETQ. Trimming left V 4 bases short and J 6 bases short, with 13 bases between. The protocol was immunoSEQ multiplex PCR, while the TCRdb copy is restricted to in-frame clones and leaves out a portion. The data contain around 86,000 clones, over 75% of them singletons. The sequence came from an adult with an advanced solid tumor such as melanoma, head and neck, liver or kidney cancer. J is TRBJ2-2 and V is TRBV5-1; tentatively, D is TRBD2 (5 bases). This specimen consisted of CD4+ or CD8+ T cells sorted from blood, obtained in a trial of the OX40 agonist ivuxolimab. CDR3 region: CASSQDSLSGELFF. As DNA, the CDR3 is TGCGCCAGCAGCCAGGACTCCCTGTCCGGGGAGCTGTTTTTT.